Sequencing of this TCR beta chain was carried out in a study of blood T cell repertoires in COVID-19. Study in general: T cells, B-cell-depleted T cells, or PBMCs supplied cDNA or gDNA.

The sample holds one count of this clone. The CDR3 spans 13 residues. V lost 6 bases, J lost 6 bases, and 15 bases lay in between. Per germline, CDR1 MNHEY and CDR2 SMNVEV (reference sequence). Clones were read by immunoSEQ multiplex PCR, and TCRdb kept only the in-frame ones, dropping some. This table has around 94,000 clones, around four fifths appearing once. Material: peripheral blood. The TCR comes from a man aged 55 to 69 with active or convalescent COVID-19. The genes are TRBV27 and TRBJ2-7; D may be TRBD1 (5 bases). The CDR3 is CASSPLGAGEQYF. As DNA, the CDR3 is TGTGCCAGCAGCCCCCTAGGGGCTGGCGAGCAGTACTTC.